This TCR beta chain is drawn from a study of response to subunit inactivated influenza vaccine. This clonotype was counted only a few times. Germline-derived CDR1 and CDR2 are LGHNA and YNFKEQ. This CDR3 spans 16 amino acids. V shed 3 bases, J shed 1 base, and the junction held 7 bases outside the gene matches. TCRdb redid the calling of the RT-PCR reads with MiXCR, one entry per CDR3 protein. Altogether about 570,000 distinct CDR3 sequences are present, about 11% being singletons, with the ten largest covering 9.5% to 12%. The same data also contributed to another study, on T cells expressing NK-cell markers. That study reports: TCR beta cDNA was generated via 5'RACE template switching incorporating UMIs. Among eight sequenced donors, seven carried HCMV seropositivity while one was seronegative.

The sample was PBMCs from blood, taken on the day of vaccination. The TCR comes from a man over 45 who received an inactivated influenza vaccine. The chain links TRBV4-2 to TRBJ1-2; 8 bases match TRBD1. CDR3 region: CASSQARQGINYGYTF. In nucleotides, the CDR3 is TGTGCCAGCAGCCAGGCCCGACAGGGGATTAACTATGGCTACACCTTC.